This T cell receptor (beta chain) was captured by sequencing in a study of OX40 agonist ivuxolimab in advanced cancers. Overall study context: Every 2 weeks, patients received ivuxolimab intravenously, dosed at 0.01 to 10 mg/kg. Findings and caveats of the study: Among T cells, CD8+ cells averaged more expanded clones than CD4+ cells.

Sequencing was performed with immunoSEQ multiplex PCR; in TCRdb, only in-frame clones are kept and a portion is missing. The repertoire consists of around 100,000 clones, with nearly 90% occurring once and the leading ten covering roughly 0.16%. This CDR3 comprises 15 residues. Concerning this clone itself: Antigen: not known.

Excluded were patients having autoimmune disease history or systemic immunosuppression. Blood samples were obtained at baseline, cycle 4 day 1, and cycle 7 day 1. The sequenced sample was CD4+ or CD8+ T cells sorted from blood, obtained in a trial of the OX40 agonist ivuxolimab. The chain carries TRBV21-1 and TRBJ1-1. TRBV21-1 is assigned pseudogene status. This receptor was identified in an adult with an advanced solid tumor such as melanoma, head and neck, liver or kidney cancer. CDR3 DNA: TGTGCCAGCAGCCGTCTGGACCCACCGAACACTGAAGCTTTCTTT. Residues: CASSRLDPPNTEAFF.